This T cell receptor beta chain was identified during a study of T cell responses to AZD1222 COVID-19 vaccine. Findings and caveats of the study: Vaccine-associated CD4 TCRs spanned spike, dominant at 160-218 and 743-854. Of the AZD1222 recipients, only 5 to 7 were seropositive at baseline.

V was shortened by 3 bases and J by 3 bases, with 18 bases between the two germline ends. The CDR3 contains 16 residues. Germline V gene lookup returns CDR1 KGHSH and CDR2 LQKENI. Regarding this clone: Its antigen is as yet unknown.

The repertoire was sequenced with immunoSEQ multiplex PCR; TCRdb's copy has only in-frame clones and lacks some. The repertoire has about 140,000 clones, around 92% of them found once; the top ten carry around 3.5%. This TCR came from an adult who received the AZD1222 COVID-19 vaccine. This chain joins TRBV18 and TRBJ2-7, with D possibly matching TRBD1 (5 bases). The sample consisted of peripheral blood, taken 28 days after the second AZD1222 dose. Here the CDR3 DNA reads TGTGCCAGCTCACCCTTATACGCAGGGTTCCTCTACGAGCAGTACTTC. It specifies CASSPLYAGFLYEQYF. Full variable domain (missing parts from reference TRBV18 and TRBJ2-7): NAGVMQNPRHLVRRRGQEARLRCSPMKGHSHVYWYRQLPEEGLKFMVYLQKENIIDESGMPKERFSAEFPKEGPSILRIQQVVRGDSAAYFCASSPLYAGFLYEQYFGPGTRLTVT.